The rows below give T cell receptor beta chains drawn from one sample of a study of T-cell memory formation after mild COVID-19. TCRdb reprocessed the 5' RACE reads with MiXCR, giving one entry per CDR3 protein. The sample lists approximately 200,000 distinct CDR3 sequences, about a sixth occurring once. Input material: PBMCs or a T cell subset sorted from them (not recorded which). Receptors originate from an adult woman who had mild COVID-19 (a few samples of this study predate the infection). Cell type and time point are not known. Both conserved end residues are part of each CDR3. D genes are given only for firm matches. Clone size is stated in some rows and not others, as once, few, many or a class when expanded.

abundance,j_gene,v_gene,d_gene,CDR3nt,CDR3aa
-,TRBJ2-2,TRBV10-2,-,TGCGCCAGCAGTAGTGAAGGGTTGTCCGGGGAGCTGTTTTTT,CASSSEGLSGELFF
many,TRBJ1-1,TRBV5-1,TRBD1,TGCGCCAGCAGCTTGGATGGGGCAGGGGGCACTGAAGCTTTCTTT,CASSLDGAGGTEAFF
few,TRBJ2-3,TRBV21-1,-,TGTGCCAGCAGCAAAGGGAAAACAGGGTGGGACACAGATACGCAGTATTTT,CASSKGKTGWDTDTQYF
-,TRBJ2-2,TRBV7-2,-,TGTGCCAGCAGCAACCAGGGGACCGACACCGGGGAGCTGTTTTTT,CASSNQGTDTGELFF
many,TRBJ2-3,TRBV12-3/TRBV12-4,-,TGTGCCAGCAGTTTAGGGGGCGGAAATACGCAGTATTTT,CASSLGGGNTQYF
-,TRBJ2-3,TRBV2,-,TGTGCCAGTCAAGACACGTGGGCAGATACGCAGTATTTT,CASQDTWADTQYF
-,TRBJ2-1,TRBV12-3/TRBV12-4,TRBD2,TGTGCCAGCAGTCCATCACTAGCGGGAGGTTACAATGAGCAGTTCTTC,CASSPSLAGGYNEQFF
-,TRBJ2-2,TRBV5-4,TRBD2,TGTGCCAGCAGCTCGACTAGCGGGGTAAACACCGGGGAGCTGTTTTTT,CASSSTSGVNTGELFF
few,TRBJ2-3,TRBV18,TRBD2,TGTGCCAGCTCACTGCAGACTAGCCCCTCCGATACGCAGTATTTT,CASSLQTSPSDTQYF
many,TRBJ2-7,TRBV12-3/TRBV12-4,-,TGTGCCAGCAGTTCGGGGCAAGTCTACGAGCAGTACTTC,CASSSGQVYEQYF
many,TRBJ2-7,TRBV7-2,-,TGTGCCAGCAGCTTAGGGGCCGACTACGAGCAGTACTTC,CASSLGADYEQYF
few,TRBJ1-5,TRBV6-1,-,TGTGCCAGCAGGGCTTTGGGCAATCAGCCCCAGCATTTT,CASRALGNQPQHF
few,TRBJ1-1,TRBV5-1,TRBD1,TGCGCCAGCAGCTCGGGACAGGGGTTCACTGAAGCTTTCTTT,CASSSGQGFTEAFF
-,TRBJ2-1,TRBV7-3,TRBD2,TGTGCCAGCAGCTTACGCGGGAGGGCCGACAATGAGCAGTTCTTC,CASSLRGRADNEQFF
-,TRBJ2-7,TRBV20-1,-,TGCAGTGCTGGGAAAAGGGACTACGAGCAGTACTTC,CSAGKRDYEQYF
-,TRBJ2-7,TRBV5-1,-,TGCGCCAGCAGCTTCCAAGGGGGACCCTCCTACGAGCAGTACTTC,CASSFQGGPSYEQYF
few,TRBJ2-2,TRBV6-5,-,TGTGCCAGCAGTTACATTGGGACTGTTAACACCGGGGAGCTGTTTTTT,CASSYIGTVNTGELFF